The 3 T cell receptor beta chains below come from one sample, sequenced in a study of metastatic and nonmetastatic thyroid tumors. TCRdb re-called clones from the PCR reads using MiXCR. The sample has 20,000 to 25,000 clones, about 12% seen once. None of the patients had undergone any treatment ahead of thyroid surgery. The sample consisted of blood. The receptor set was obtained from a male donor with papillary thyroid cancer or a benign thyroid nodule (not recorded which). Some clones in this sample may be carry-over from other donors' samples.

This clone was seen ten or more times. This chain connects TRBV28 to TRBJ2-2; D uncertain. The CDR3 consists of 12 residues. The V gene lost 3 bases and the J gene lost 6 bases, with 5 bases spanning the gap. The germline V gene encodes CDR1 MDHEN and CDR2 SYDVKM. The CDR3 reads CASSFWAGELFF. CDR3 DNA: TGTGCCAGCAGTTTCTGGGCCGGGGAGCTGTTTTTT.

This clone was found many times. The rearrangement links TRBV30 to TRBJ1-3; D not certain. Per germline, CDR1 GTSNPN and CDR2 SVGIG (reference sequence). V lost 5 bases to trimming and J lost 3 bases, with 20 bases between them. There are 16 residues in the CDR3. The CDR3 loop is CAWGRPGLKGGNTIYF. The DNA of the CDR3 is TGTGCCTGGGGACGGCCGGGCCTCAAGGGTGGAAACACCATATATTTT.

This clone was counted ten times or more. This chain connects TRBV14 to TRBJ1-1; D not resolved. Looked up from germline, CDR1 is SGHDN and CDR2 is FVKESK. Between the trimmed V and J ends, which lost 3 bases and 3 bases, there was a span of 8 bases. CDR3 length equals 13 residues. The CDR3 loop is CASSQNLDTEAFF. The DNA for the CDR3 is TGTGCCAGCAGCCAGAACCTTGACACTGAAGCTTTCTTT.